Listed below are T cell receptor beta chains from one sample, sequenced in a study of lymphopenia after photon versus proton radiotherapy. The table came from immunoSEQ multiplex PCR; TCRdb's copy has only in-frame clones and leaves some out. The sample includes some 25,000 clones, more than 75% of them seen just once. Sample: peripheral blood, taken from a patient treated with photon-based radiotherapy. Receptors originate from a woman aged 50 to 60 with cholangiocarcinoma. Each CDR3 is given with its conserved first and last residue. A D gene is named only where the DNA matches it firmly. Rows may omit the clone size; those that give it use once, few, many or a size class.

>TRBV5-6|-|TRBJ2-2|-
CASSGSTGELFF
TGTGCCAGCAGCGGGAGCACCGGGGAGCTGTTTTTT
>TRBV7-9|-|TRBJ2-1|TRBD1
CASSLPGQDYNEQFF
TGTGCCAGCAGCTTGCCGGGACAGGACTACAATGAGCAGTTCTTC
>TRBV6-1|-|TRBJ2-3|TRBD2
CASSGTSGWKDTQYF
TGTGCCAGCAGCGGGACTAGCGGCTGGAAAGATACGCAGTATTTT
>TRBV6-5|-|TRBJ1-2|-
CASSYGQGIAYGYTF
TGTGCCAGCAGTTATGGGCAGGGGATTGCCTATGGCTACACCTTC
>TRBV7-8|-|TRBJ1-4|TRBD1
CASSLGDRVNEKLFF
TGTGCCAGCAGCTTAGGGGACAGGGTAAACGAAAAACTGTTTTTT
>TRBV18|-|TRBJ1-1|-
CASSALGPPASTEAFF
TGTGCCAGCTCCGCCCTGGGACCTCCCGCGAGCACTGAAGCTTTCTTT
>TRBV7-9|-|TRBJ2-5|TRBD2
CASSQPTSGGAETQYF
TGTGCCAGCAGCCAACCGACTAGCGGGGGGGCGGAGACCCAGTACTTC
>TRBV11-2|once|TRBJ2-2|-
CASSSGAAHTGELFF
TGTGCCAGCAGCTCCGGTGCAGCCCATACCGGGGAGCTGTTTTTT
>TRBV4-1|-|TRBJ1-5|TRBD1
CASSPRTGGRNQPQHF
TGCGCCAGCAGCCCCAGGACAGGGGGCCGCAATCAGCCCCAGCATTTT
>TRBV6-5|-|TRBJ1-1|-
CASSYTGNGNTEAFF
TGTGCCAGCAGTTACACGGGGAACGGAAACACTGAAGCTTTCTTT
>TRBV7-9|few|TRBJ2-7|TRBD1
CASSHRDSLSYEQYF
TGTGCCAGCAGCCACCGGGACAGCCTTTCCTACGAGCAGTACTTC
>TRBV7-7|few|TRBJ1-6|-
CASSSDTAPNSPLHF
TGTGCCAGCAGCTCAGACACGGCTCCTAATTCACCCCTCCACTTT
>TRBV27|-|TRBJ1-1|-
CASSSYSDRLIMNTEAFF
TGTGCCAGCAGTTCCTACAGCGACAGGTTGATTATGAACACTGAAGCTTTCTTT
>TRBV19|-|TRBJ2-7|TRBD1
CASSTRRDRTYEQYF
TGTGCCAGTAGTACCCGTCGGGACAGGACATACGAGCAGTACTTC
>TRBV7-9|-|TRBJ2-7|-
CASSLRVYEQYF
TGTGCCAGCAGCTTACGAGTTTACGAGCAGTACTTC
>TRBV15|-|TRBJ1-2|-
CATSRAGTDYGYTF
TGTGCCACCAGCAGAGCGGGGACTGACTATGGCTACACCTTC
>TRBV9|-|TRBJ2-3|-
CASSVEGLSTDTQYF
TGTGCCAGCAGCGTAGAGGGACTCAGCACAGATACGCAGTATTTT
>TRBV30|-|TRBJ1-1|-
CAWSEGDWDTEAFF
TGTGCCTGGAGTGAGGGGGATTGGGACACTGAAGCTTTCTTT
>TRBV2|-|TRBJ1-1|TRBD1
CASSLQGEITEAFF
TGTGCCAGCAGCCTACAGGGGGAGATCACTGAAGCTTTCTTT
>TRBV7-2|-|TRBJ2-7|-
CASSLMGTRYEQYF
TGTGCCAGCAGCTTAATGGGCACCCGCTACGAGCAGTACTTC
>TRBV6-1|-|TRBJ1-6|-
CASSEVSPKNSPLHF
TGTGCCAGCAGTGAAGTCAGTCCTAAAAATTCACCCCTCCACTTT
>TRBV4-1|-|TRBJ2-1|-
CASSQEFGDPTLNEQFF
TGCGCCAGCAGCCAAGAATTTGGAGACCCGACCTTAAATGAGCAGTTCTTC
>TRBV5-5|-|TRBJ2-7|-
CASSPLGGEQYF
TGTGCCAGCAGCCCGCTGGGGGGCGAGCAGTACTTC
>TRBV19|once|TRBJ2-1|-
CASSIGQINEQFF
TGTGCCAGTAGTATCGGACAGATCAATGAGCAGTTCTTC
>TRBV6-6|-|TRBJ1-2|TRBD1
CASSFGQGANGYTF
TGTGCCAGCAGTTTCGGACAGGGGGCAAATGGCTACACCTTC
>TRBV9|-|TRBJ1-1|TRBD1
CASTEGGVGTGPTEAFF
TGTGCCAGCACCGAGGGCGGGGTGGGGACAGGGCCCACTGAAGCTTTCTTT
>TRBV7-8|-|TRBJ1-2|-
CASSLVPNYGYTF
TGTGCCAGCAGCTTAGTGCCTAACTATGGCTACACCTTC
>TRBV27|few|TRBJ1-3|-
CASSFGNTIYF
TGTGCCAGCAGTTTTGGAAACACCATATATTTT
>TRBV12-5|-|TRBJ1-2|-
CASGQTGGAYANYGYTF
TGTGCTAGTGGTCAAACGGGGGGGGCTTACGCTAACTATGGCTACACCTTC
>TRBV9|-|TRBJ2-7|TRBD1
CASSVAEGVRGPYEQYF
TGTGCCAGCAGCGTAGCTGAGGGGGTAAGGGGGCCCTACGAGCAGTACTTC
>TRBV27|few|TRBJ1-2|TRBD1
CASSKGGQGFIYGYTF
TGTGCCAGCAGTAAAGGCGGACAGGGGTTTATCTATGGCTACACCTTC
>TRBV4-1|-|TRBJ1-3|TRBD1
CASSQFSTGQGRNTIYF
TGCGCCAGCAGCCAATTCTCCACCGGACAGGGGCGAAACACCATATATTTT
>TRBV19|-|TRBJ2-1|-
CASSIGTRYNEQFF
TGTGCCAGTAGTATAGGTACTCGTTACAATGAGCAGTTCTTC
>TRBV4-3|-|TRBJ2-2|-
CASSQEPGTGELFF
TGCGCCAGCAGCCAAGAACCAGGGACCGGGGAGCTGTTTTTT
>TRBV2|-|TRBJ2-2|-
CASSESPGELFF
TGTGCCAGCAGTGAGAGTCCCGGGGAGCTGTTTTTT
>TRBV13|-|TRBJ2-7|-
CASSLDGGRTPYEQYF
TGTGCCAGCAGCTTAGACGGGGGGCGAACACCCTACGAGCAGTACTTC
>TRBV11-2|-|TRBJ2-2|-
CASSLVGVGELFF
TGTGCCAGCAGCTTGGTTGGGGTTGGGGAGCTGTTTTTT
>TRBV29-1|-|TRBJ2-1|-
CSAPALGLYNEQFF
TGCAGCGCCCCCGCACTGGGACTCTACAATGAGCAGTTCTTC
>TRBV7-8|-|TRBJ2-3|TRBD2
CASSLGTSGPTDTQYF
TGTGCCAGCAGCTTAGGTACTAGCGGCCCCACAGATACGCAGTATTTT
>TRBV19|-|TRBJ1-5|-
CASSISGAATKTF
TGTGCCAGTAGTATATCGGGGGCCGCGACCAAAACTTTT
>TRBV28|-|TRBJ2-1|-
CASSSRGWRGYNEQFF
TGTGCCAGCAGTTCCCGCGGTTGGAGGGGGTACAATGAGCAGTTCTTC
>TRBV18|-|TRBJ2-5|TRBD2
CATIGGTETQYF
TGTGCCACAATCGGGGGGACAGAGACCCAGTACTTC
>TRBV5-1|-|TRBJ2-2|TRBD2
CASSWGTSGTTANTGELFF
TGCGCCAGCAGCTGGGGGACTAGCGGGACCACCGCGAACACCGGGGAGCTGTTTTTT
>TRBV19|-|TRBJ1-5|TRBD1
CASSRAGQNSNQPQHF
TGTGCCAGTAGTAGGGCGGGACAGAATAGCAATCAGCCCCAGCATTTT
>TRBV6-5|-|TRBJ1-6|TRBD1
CATARDRGGSPLHF
TGTGCCACCGCCCGGGACAGGGGAGGTTCACCCCTCCACTTT
>TRBV19|once|TRBJ1-1|-
CASSVKQGNTEAFF
TGTGCCAGTAGTGTTAAACAGGGGAACACTGAAGCTTTCTTT
>TRBV5-3|-|TRBJ1-4|-
CARSPGPKTSATNEKLFF
TGTGCCAGAAGCCCCGGACCGAAGACAAGTGCAACTAATGAAAAACTGTTTTTT
>TRBV29-1|-|TRBJ1-2|-
CSVEDREGPYGYTF
TGCAGCGTTGAAGATCGGGAGGGCCCCTATGGCTACACCTTC
>TRBV7-9|-|TRBJ2-1|-
CASSLSGGGSYNEQFF
TGTGCCAGCAGCTTAAGTGGAGGAGGCTCCTACAATGAGCAGTTCTTC
>TRBV6-5|-|TRBJ2-1|-
CASSSDGTLNEQFF
TGTGCCAGCAGTTCGGACGGGACTCTCAATGAGCAGTTCTTC
>TRBV5-1|-|TRBJ1-2|-
CASSLGERTYMMGYTF
TGCGCCAGCAGCTTGGGGGAGAGGACCTATATGATGGGCTACACCTTC
>TRBV7-9|-|TRBJ1-2|-
CASSLSRMVVNYGYTF
TGTGCCAGCAGCTTAAGTCGGATGGTAGTTAACTATGGCTACACCTTC
>TRBV29-1|-|TRBJ2-7|TRBD2
CSVESSGGPEQYF
TGCAGCGTTGAATCTAGCGGGGGCCCGGAGCAGTACTTC
>TRBV11-2|-|TRBJ1-3|-
CASSFRGSSGNTIYF
TGTGCCAGCAGCTTTCGAGGTAGCTCTGGAAACACCATATATTTT
>TRBV27|-|TRBJ2-7|-
CASSLSTGSYEQYF
TGTGCCAGCAGTTTATCCACCGGGTCCTACGAGCAGTACTTC
>TRBV7-2|once|TRBJ1-1|-
CASTLAGIENTEAFF
TGTGCCAGCACCTTGGCCGGGATTGAGAACACTGAAGCTTTCTTT
>TRBV30|-|TRBJ1-3|-
CAWSVRASGNTIYF
TGTGCCTGGAGTGTACGAGCCTCTGGAAACACCATATATTTT